The source of this TCR beta chain is a study of blood T cell repertoires in COVID-19. Study-wide background: PBMCs, B-cell-depleted T cells, or T cells were the source of the cDNA or gDNA that made up the material.

Germline-derived CDR1 and CDR2 are SQVTM and ANQGSEA. The CDR3 sequence is 13 residues long. With V trimmed by 7 bases and J by 6 bases, 9 bases remained unmatched. Original data processing: The assay estimated nucleated cells by amplifying reference gene primers. TCRdb's table, derived via immunoSEQ multiplex PCR, lists solely in-frame clones and lacks some. The DNA gave D and trimming, while V, J and clone size come from that table. The table records approximately 58,000 clones, approximately 80% of them present only once. This chain uses TRBV29-1 with TRBJ1-2; 9 bases are a match to TRBD1. This receptor was taken from a man between 65 and 80 years old with active or convalescent COVID-19. The sample taken for sequencing was peripheral blood. The CDR3 nucleotides read TGCAGCGGGAGCGTTACAGGGGGCGATGGCTACACCTTC. Its protein product is CSGSVTGGDGYTF.